The T cell receptor beta chain under discussion was sequenced for a study of cytomegalovirus exposure and HLA in healthy donors. Primers: 60 Vbeta forward and 13 Jbeta reverse. Repertoires were generated with immunoSEQ multiplex PCR, while TCRdb's copy carries only in-frame clones and drops some. This listing includes about 160,000 clones. V lost 7 bases and J lost 4, with 19 bases in between. CDR1 GTSNPN and CDR2 SVGIG come from the germline V gene (reference sequence). The CDR3 sequence is 14 residues long. The rearrangement uses TRBV30 and TRBJ1-1; D remains ambiguous. The sample comprised PBMCs. This TCR came from a man aged 25-45 years in good health and CMV-seronegative. CDR3 protein: CAFQTHPGVTEAFF. The CDR3 DNA reads as TGTGCCTTCCAGACCCACCCCGGGGTCACTGAAGCTTTCTTT.